The 16 T cell receptor beta chains listed next were all sequenced from one sample in a study of Ad26.COV2.S vaccination and SARS-CoV-2 variants. Measured with immunoSEQ multiplex PCR; TCRdb has only the in-frame clones, and not every one. The table records fewer than 500,000 clones, roughly 91% of them present only once. Treatment meaning: around 19 received Ad26.COV2.S at low or high dose, single or two shots; 5 received placebo; per-sample allocation not given. Sampling took place 63 days after the first vaccine or placebo injection. Sequences were derived from peripheral blood, sampled in a trial of Ad26.COV2.S vaccine versus placebo. The receptors were sampled from a person between 18 and 59 years old who received the Ad26.COV2.S COVID-19 vaccine or a placebo.

Concerning this clone itself: At one end the junction does not follow the germline gene, possibly because of a read error. The rearrangement uses TRBV5-1 and TRBJ1-1, with a weak D call TRBD1 (6 bases). The CDR3 is made up of 17 amino acids. Germline CDR1 and CDR2: SGHRS and YFSETQ. The CDR3 reads CASSFGGIGGPNIEAFF. CDR3 coding DNA: TGCGCCAGCAGCTTTGGAGGGATTGGGGGCCCCAACATTGAAGCTTTCTTT.

V gene TRBV7-9 combines with J gene TRBJ2-7; 9 nucleotides agree with TRBD1. This CDR3 contains 16 residues. The germline V gene encodes CDR1 SEHNR and CDR2 FQNEAQ (reference sequence). Losses at the gene ends were 7 bases for V and 4 bases for J; bases not matched to a gene: 14. The CDR3 nucleotides are TGTGCCAGCACCAGTGGCTGGAACAGGGGGCGATACGAGCAGTACTTC. Protein sequence: CASTSGWNRGRYEQYF. The entire variable domain, with the rest obtained from reference TRBV7-9 and TRBJ2-7, is as follows: DTGVSQNPRHKITKRGQNVTFRCDPISEHNRLYWYRQTLGQGPEFLTYFQNEAQLEKSRLLSDRFSAERPKGSFSTLEIQRTEQGDSAMYLCASTSGWNRGRYEQYFGPGTRLTVT.

V and J are TRBV7-6 and TRBJ2-7; D gene ambiguous. The germline CDR1 and CDR2 sequences are SGHVS and FNYEAQ. V lost 3 bases and J lost 0, with 6 bases in between. CDR3 size: 13 residues. As DNA, the CDR3 is TGTGCCAGCAGCTTTCCGAGCTCCTACGAGCAGTACTTC. Protein sequence: CASSFPSSYEQYF.

The chain carries TRBV29-1 and TRBJ1-3; the D is unclear. The germline V gene encodes CDR1 SQVTM and CDR2 ANQGSEA. The CDR3 runs to 13 residues. The ends were cut back, 4 bases at V and 0 bases at J, with 7 bases in the middle. CDR3: CSVASNSGNTIYF. In DNA, the CDR3 is TGCAGCGTTGCTAGTAACTCTGGAAACACCATATATTTT.

This clone turned up a few times. The chain employs TRBV21-1 and TRBJ2-3; TRBD2, the table's D call, lacks a check against the DNA. TRBV21-1 is a documented pseudogene. This CDR3 comprises 15 residues. The CDR3 spells CASSKVSGRADTQYF. In DNA, the CDR3 is TGTGCCAGCAGCAAAGTGAGTGGGAGGGCAGATACGCAGTATTTT.

The chain recombines TRBV9 with TRBJ1-6; the match to TRBD1 covers 7 bases. The CDR3 consists of 15 residues. With V trimmed by 4 bases and J by 7 bases, 8 bases remained unmatched. CDR1 is SGDLS and CDR2 is YYNGEE in the germline V gene. In DNA, the CDR3 is TGTGCCAGCAGCCCACTACAGGGACAGAATTCACCCCTCCACTTT. Its protein is CASSPLQGQNSPLHF.

The chain employs TRBV14 and TRBJ1-5; maybe TRBD1 (6 bases). The CDR3 sequence is 15 residues long. V was clipped by 0 bases and J by 6 bases, with 12 bases between them. Per the germline V gene, CDR1 is SGHDN and CDR2 is FVKESK. CDR3: CASSQDWGAIQPQHF. The CDR3 DNA is TGTGCCAGCAGCCAAGATTGGGGGGCAATTCAGCCCCAGCATTTT.

This rearrangement joins TRBV7-9 to TRBJ2-1; D gene ambiguous. The CDR3 contains 17 residues. CDR1 is SEHNR and CDR2 is FQNEAQ in the germline V gene (reference sequence). The V end lost 0 bases, the J end lost 5 bases, and 17 bases lay between the germline ends. The CDR3 region is CASSLAGPPGSDNEQFF. Written as DNA, the CDR3 is TGTGCCAGCAGCTTAGCAGGCCCCCCCGGGTCTGACAATGAGCAGTTCTTC.

The CDR3 sequence is CASSLVVGPQETQYF. The CDR3 DNA sequence: TGTGCCAGCAGCTTAGTGGTGGGGCCCCAAGAGACCCAGTACTTC. The V call is TRBV7-9, the J call TRBJ2-5; D might be TRBD1 (5 bases). The germline gives CDR1 SEHNR, CDR2 FQNEAQ (reference sequence). V lost 1 base to trimming and J lost 1 base, with 10 bases between them. The CDR3 runs to 15 residues.

This clone was counted only a few times. The rearrangement uses TRBV18 and TRBJ2-5; 7 bases line up with TRBD2. Germline V gives CDR1 KGHSH, CDR2 LQKENI. V lost 0 bases to trimming and J lost 7 bases; unmatched junction nucleotides: 11. The CDR3 runs to 16 residues. The CDR3 reads CASSPPSGKRGVTQYF. In DNA form, the CDR3 reads TGTGCCAGCTCACCACCGTCGGGGAAACGGGGGGTGACCCAGTACTTC.

In the case of this clone: Other nucleotide sequences in the sample specify the same CDR3. The chain has TRBV7-2 and TRBJ2-2, with D unresolved. V lost 2 bases to trimming and J lost 3 bases, with 4 bases between them. In germline, CDR1 is SGHTA, CDR2 FQGNSA. The CDR3 consists of 13 residues. In DNA, the CDR3 is TGTGCCAGCAGCTTAACCTACACCGGGGAGCTGTTTTTT. Translation gives CASSLTYTGELFF.

The chain links TRBV5-4 to TRBJ2-7, with D tentatively TRBD2 (6 bases). This CDR3 has 15 amino acids. The germline V gene encodes CDR1 SGHNT and CDR2 YYREEE (reference sequence). V lost 0 bases and J 5 bases, leaving 15 bases between the germline ends. The chain's CDR3 is CASSLGGTKKDEQYF. CDR3 sequence (DNA): TGTGCCAGCAGCTTGGGCGGGACGAAAAAGGACGAGCAGTACTTC. The full variable domain, rest sourced from reference TRBV5-4 and TRBJ2-7, is ETGVTQSPTHLIKTRGQQVTLRCSSQSGHNTVSWYQQALGQGPQFIFQYYREEENGRGNFPPRFSGLQFPNYSSELNVNALELDDSALYLCASSLGGTKKDEQYFGPGTRLTVT.

The chain recombines TRBV2 with TRBJ2-7; 10 nucleotides line up with TRBD1. Germline V gene sequence: CDR1 SNHLY, CDR2 FYNNEI. This CDR3 is 15 amino acids long. V was pared by 7 bases and J by 0 bases, with 6 bases of the junction left unmatched. CDR3 sequence: CASTYRTGGSYEQYF. The CDR3 region has the DNA TGTGCCAGCACTTACAGGACAGGGGGCTCCTACGAGCAGTACTTC.

V usage is TRBV5-1 and J usage is TRBJ2-4, with 7 bases that match TRBD2. Trimming cost V 2 bases and J 5 bases; bases outside gene matches: 4. The CDR3 is 14 residues long. CDR1 is SGHRS, CDR2 YFSETQ, per germline. The CDR3 sequence is CASSLGAGENIQYF. CDR3 nucleotide sequence: TGCGCCAGCAGCTTAGGGGCGGGGGAAAACATTCAGTACTTC.

The CDR3 DNA sequence: TGTGCCAGCAGCTTGGTAGGGACAGACGGCGACGAGCAGTACTTC. Amino acids: CASSLVGTDGDEQYF. V is TRBV5-6 and J is TRBJ2-7, with 7 bases that match TRBD1. The CDR3 loop spans 15 amino acids. Trimming removed 0 bases from V and 5 bases from J; junction bases left unmatched: 8. The V gene's germline CDR1 is SGHDT and CDR2 YYEEEE.

The rearrangement uses TRBV28 and TRBJ1-2; D is perhaps TRBD1 (6 bases). From germline, CDR1 is MDHEN and CDR2 SYDVKM. This CDR3 is 15 amino acids long. Trimming shortened V by 3 bases and J by 0 bases, and 11 bases separated the two germline ends. The CDR3 DNA reads TGTGCCAGCAGTTTCCACAGGGTCGCTAACTATGGCTACACCTTC. Encoded protein: CASSFHRVANYGYTF.